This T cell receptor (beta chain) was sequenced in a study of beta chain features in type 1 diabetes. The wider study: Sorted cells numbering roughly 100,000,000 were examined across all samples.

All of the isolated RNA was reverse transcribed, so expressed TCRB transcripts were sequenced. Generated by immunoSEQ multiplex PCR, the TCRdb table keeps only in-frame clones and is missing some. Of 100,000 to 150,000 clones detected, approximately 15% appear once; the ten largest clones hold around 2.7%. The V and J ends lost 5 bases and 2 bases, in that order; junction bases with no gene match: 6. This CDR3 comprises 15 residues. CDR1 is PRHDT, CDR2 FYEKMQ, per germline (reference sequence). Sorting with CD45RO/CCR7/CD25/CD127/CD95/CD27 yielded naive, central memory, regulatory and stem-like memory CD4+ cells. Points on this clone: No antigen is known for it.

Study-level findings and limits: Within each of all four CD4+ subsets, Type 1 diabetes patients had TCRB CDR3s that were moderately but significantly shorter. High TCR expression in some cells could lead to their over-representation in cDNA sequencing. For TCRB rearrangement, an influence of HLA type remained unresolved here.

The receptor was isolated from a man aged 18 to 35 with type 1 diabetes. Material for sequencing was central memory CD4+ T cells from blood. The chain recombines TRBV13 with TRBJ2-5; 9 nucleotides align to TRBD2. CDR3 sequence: CASSPTSGRQETQYF. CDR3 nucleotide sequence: TGTGCCAGCAGCCCAACTAGCGGGCGTCAAGAGACCCAGTACTTC.